The 7 T cell receptor beta chains listed next were all sequenced from one sample in a study of radiotherapy plus CTLA-4 blockade in lung cancer. The table came from immunoSEQ multiplex PCR; TCRdb's copy has only in-frame clones and leaves some out. Among roughly 110,000 clones listed, more than 75% were seen once. The sample here was peripheral blood, taken from a patient treated with radiotherapy plus ipilimumab. All receptors derive from a human donor with non-small cell lung cancer that progressed on radiotherapy plus ipilimumab. Some clones in this sample may be carry-over from other donors' samples.

This clone was counted only a few times. In the same sample, other DNA sequences code for this CDR3. The chain employs TRBV30 and TRBJ1-4; no firm D call. The CDR3 is made up of 15 amino acids. Deletions cut 1 base from V and 0 bases from J, with 9 bases between. In germline, CDR1 is GTSNPN, CDR2 SVGIG (reference sequence). CDR3 nucleotide sequence: TGTGCCTGGAGTGACACTGGGGCAACTAATGAAAAACTGTTTTTT. This translates into CAWSDTGATNEKLFF.

The chain combines TRBV6-5 with TRBJ1-2; D is undetermined. Germline CDR1 reads MNHEY; CDR2 reads SVGAGI. The CDR3 sequence is 13 residues long. V gave up 0 bases and J gave up 8 bases, with 10 bases separating them. CDR3 bases: TGTGCCAGCAGTTACTCGAATAGCCCCGGCTACACCTTC. Translation: CASSYSNSPGYTF.

The chain carries TRBV29-1 and TRBJ2-5; D possibly uses TRBD1 or TRBD2 (6 bases each). The V and J ends lost 4 bases and 5 bases respectively, with 11 bases between them. The CDR3 sequence is 12 residues long. CDR1 is SQVTM, CDR2 ANQGSEA, per germline. CDR3 protein: CSVGWGAETQYF. In DNA, the CDR3 is TGCAGCGTTGGATGGGGGGCTGAGACCCAGTACTTC.

The V call is TRBV7-2, the J call TRBJ2-5; 10 positions match TRBD1. The germline V gene has CDR1 SGHTA and CDR2 FQGNSA. This CDR3 has 15 amino acids. V trimming: 1 base; J trimming: 5 bases; junction bases outside the gene matches: 4. In nucleotides, the CDR3 is TGTGCCAGCAGCTTAGATGGACAGGGGGAGGAGACCCAGTACTTC. Protein product: CASSLDGQGEETQYF.

Details on this clone: The identical CDR3 is also encoded by other nucleotide sequences in the sample. The DNA of the CDR3 is TGTGCCAGCAGCTTAAGGGACAGAAGCTACGAGCAGTACTTC. Translating it yields CASSLRDRSYEQYF. The chain is built from TRBV7-9 and TRBJ2-7, with 7 bases fitting TRBD1. V was clipped by 2 bases and J by 3 bases; unmatched bases: 4. CDR3 length: 14 amino acids. CDR1 and CDR2 from the germline V gene are SEHNR and FQNEAQ (reference sequence).

The chain recombines TRBV11-3 with TRBJ2-3; 7 bases line up with TRBD1. The junction had 2 bases not matched to a gene; V was cut back by 0 bases and J by 5 bases. Per the germline V gene, CDR1 is SGHNT and CDR2 is YENEEA. The CDR3 totals 14 residues. CDR3 in amino acids: CASSLDAGGDTQYF. Here the CDR3 DNA reads TGTGCCAGCAGCTTAGATGCAGGGGGAGATACGCAGTATTTT.

V gene TRBV7-3 combines with J gene TRBJ2-2, with 7 bases identical to TRBD1. After removal of 5 bases from V and 2 bases from J, the junction contained 5 bases not matched to a gene. Looked up from germline, CDR1 is SGHTA and CDR2 is FQGTGA. The CDR3 consists of 15 residues. The chain's CDR3 is CASSHDRDNTGELFF. CDR3 in DNA: TGTGCCAGCAGCCACGACAGGGACAACACCGGGGAGCTGTTTTTT.